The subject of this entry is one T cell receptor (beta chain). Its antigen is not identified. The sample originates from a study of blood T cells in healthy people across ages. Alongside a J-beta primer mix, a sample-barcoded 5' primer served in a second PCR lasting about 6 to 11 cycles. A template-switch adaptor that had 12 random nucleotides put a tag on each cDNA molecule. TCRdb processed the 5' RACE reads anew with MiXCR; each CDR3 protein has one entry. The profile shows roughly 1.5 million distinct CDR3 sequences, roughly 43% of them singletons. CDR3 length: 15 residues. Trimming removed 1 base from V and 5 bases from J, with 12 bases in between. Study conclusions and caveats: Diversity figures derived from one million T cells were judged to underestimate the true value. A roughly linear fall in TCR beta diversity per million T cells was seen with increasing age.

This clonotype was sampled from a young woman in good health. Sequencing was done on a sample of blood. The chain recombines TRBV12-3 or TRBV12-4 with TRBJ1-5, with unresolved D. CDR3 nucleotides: TGTGCCAGCAGTTTAGTTCCGGGAGGAGATCAGCCCCAGCATTTT. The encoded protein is CASSLVPGGDQPQHF.